The 13 T cell receptor beta chains below were found in one sample sequenced in a study of early T cells in non-severe SARS-CoV-2 infection (dated by TCRdb to the early 2020s). Library method: 5' RACE. The instrument was a NextSeq 500. TCRdb reprocessing: public reads trimmed at Q25 with fastp, clones called with MiXCR, in-frame beta chains kept. Each record represents a unique CDR3 protein, reported with the most common genes and DNA among its rows. Within this sample are 43,000 or so distinct CDR3 sequences, with under 9.5% of them counted one time only. 6.5% to 8.5% of the sample is in the top ten clones. The specimen sequenced was whole blood. The receptors come from an adult who was a healthcare worker with PCR-confirmed SARS-CoV-2 infection or an uninfected control (not recorded which).

Remarks on this clonotype: With a much larger clone just one base away, this may be a read error. The gene calls are TRBV9 and TRBJ1-1; perhaps TRBD1 as D (5 bases). CDR3 length: 14 amino acids. The V gene lost 8 bases and the J gene lost 3 bases, with 17 bases spanning the gap. The V gene's germline CDR1 is SGDLS and CDR2 YYNGEE. CDR3 DNA: TGTGCCAGTGCTATCGGGGGATTCGACACTGAAGCTTTCTTT. Translated, it gives CASAIGGFDTEAFF.

This clonotype showed up just a few times. The chain carries TRBV9 and TRBJ1-1; 7 bases fit TRBD1. CDR1 is SGDLS and CDR2 is YYNGEE in the germline V gene. V lost 4 bases to trimming and J lost 3 bases; unmatched junction nucleotides: 15. The CDR3 length is 17 residues. The CDR3 region is CASSFNRDSDAYTEAFF. CDR3 nucleotide sequence: TGTGCCAGCAGCTTCAACCGGGACAGCGATGCTTACACTGAAGCTTTCTTT.

This clonotype was detected ten times or more. The chain carries TRBV28 and TRBJ1-1; 9 nucleotides agree with TRBD1. Germline V gene sequence: CDR1 MDHEN, CDR2 SYDVKM. V shed 10 bases and J 3 bases; nucleotides not matched to a gene: 12. CDR3 length equals 15 residues. The CDR3, as DNA: TGTGCCACCCAACCGGGACAGGGATTACACACTGAAGCTTTCTTT. Translation: CATQPGQGLHTEAFF.

The chain links TRBV30 to TRBJ2-7; a possible D gene is TRBD1 (6 bases). Per germline, CDR1 GTSNPN and CDR2 SVGIG (reference sequence). Trimming took 1 base from V and 3 from J, leaving 7 bases between them. The CDR3 is 12 residues long. The CDR3 loop reads CAWSADSYEQYF. The CDR3 DNA follows: TGTGCCTGGAGTGCGGACAGCTACGAGCAGTACTTC.

This clonotype showed up just a few times. The chain is built from TRBV6-5 and TRBJ2-1; 9 bases fit TRBD1. CDR3 size: 16 residues. The J segment lost 9 bases and the V segment lost 6 bases, leaving 15 bases of the junction unmatched. The germline CDR1 and CDR2 sequences are MNHEY and SVGAGI. The CDR3 sequence: CASSPTGTGWGGEQFF. In DNA form, the CDR3 reads TGTGCCAGCAGCCCAACCGGGACAGGGTGGGGCGGTGAGCAGTTCTTC.

V usage is TRBV6-2 or TRBV6-3 and J usage is TRBJ2-6; possibly TRBD2 for D (5 bases). V lost 5 bases and J 0 bases, leaving 14 bases between the germline ends. The CDR3 runs 17 residues. Germline-derived CDR1 and CDR2 are MNHEY and SVGEGT. The CDR3 loop reads CASSRSTTPSGANVLTF. DNA of the CDR3: TGTGCCAGCAGTAGATCGACTACCCCCTCTGGGGCCAACGTCCTGACTTTC.

The V gene is TRBV6-5, the J gene TRBJ1-3; TRBD1 might be the D (5 bases). The CDR3 consists of 14 residues. Germline values: CDR1 MNHEY, CDR2 SVGAGI. V was cut by 6 bases and J by 2 bases, with 11 bases left in between. CDR3 residues: CASSFDRTGNTIYF. The CDR3 region has the DNA TGTGCCAGCAGCTTCGACAGAACTGGAAACACCATATATTTT.

This clonotype was seen a few times. This sequence joins TRBV29-1 and TRBJ2-3; no clear D. Between the trimmed V and J ends, which lost 7 bases and 2 bases, there was a span of 7 bases. Looked up from germline, CDR1 is SQVTM and CDR2 is ANQGSEA. The length of the CDR3 is 11 residues. As DNA, the CDR3 is TGCAGCGGCGCAATCACAGATACGCAGTATTTT. As protein: CSGAITDTQYF.

In its sample, this clonotype was seen a few times. The chain has TRBV5-1 and TRBJ2-7; weak D call: TRBD1 (6 bases). The germline V and J ends were trimmed by 2 bases and 2 bases, with 11 bases remaining between them. CDR3 length: 14 residues. The germline CDR1 and CDR2 sequences are SGHRS and YFSETQ. Here the CDR3 DNA reads TGCGCCAGCAGCTTTCAGGGGACGGCCTACGAGCAGTACTTC. Encoded protein: CASSFQGTAYEQYF. The whole variable domain, remainder taken from reference TRBV5-1 and TRBJ2-7, is KAGVTQTPRYLIKTRGQQVTLSCSPISGHRSVSWYQQTPGQGLQFLFEYFSETQRNKGNFPGRFSGRQFSNSRSEMNVSTLELGDSALYLCASSFQGTAYEQYFGPGTRLTVT.

This clonotype appeared a few times. This sequence joins TRBV5-6 and TRBJ1-3; D remains ambiguous. From germline, CDR1 is SGHDT and CDR2 YYEEEE. CDR3 length: 13 amino acids. Trimming removed 1 base from V and 1 base from J, with 3 bases in between. The CDR3 DNA reads TGTGCCAGCAGCTTGTTATCTGGAAACACCATATATTTT. As protein: CASSLLSGNTIYF.

This clonotype was recorded many times. This chain joins TRBV21-1 and TRBJ2-4; the D call in the table, TRBD1, was not verified against the DNA. TRBV21-1 constitutes a pseudogene. This CDR3 has 15 amino acids. Here the CDR3 reads CASSTAWGRKNIQYF. In nucleotides, the CDR3 is TGTGCCAGCAGCACCGCTTGGGGACGCAAAAACATTCAGTACTTC.

This clonotype appeared many times. The chain has TRBV4-3 and TRBJ1-2; possible D gene TRBD1, 5 bases. The V end lost 0 bases, the J end lost 4 bases, and 15 bases lay between the germline ends. This CDR3 is built from 16 residues. Germline V CDR1 and CDR2: LGHNA, YSLEER. The CDR3 spells CASSQDYRTGLYGYTF. CDR3 bases: TGCGCCAGCAGCCAAGATTACCGAACAGGCCTCTATGGCTACACCTTC.

This clonotype was counted at least ten times. At one end, the junction sequence differs from germline, possibly due to a read error. The chain couples TRBV20-1 to TRBJ2-7; D is unclear. The CDR3 consists of 12 residues. Germline V gene data show CDR1 as DFQATT and CDR2 as SNEGSKA (reference sequence). CDR3 in amino acids: CSARPWGKDPNF. The CDR3 region has the DNA TGCAGTGCTAGACCATGGGGTAAAGACCCGAACTTC.